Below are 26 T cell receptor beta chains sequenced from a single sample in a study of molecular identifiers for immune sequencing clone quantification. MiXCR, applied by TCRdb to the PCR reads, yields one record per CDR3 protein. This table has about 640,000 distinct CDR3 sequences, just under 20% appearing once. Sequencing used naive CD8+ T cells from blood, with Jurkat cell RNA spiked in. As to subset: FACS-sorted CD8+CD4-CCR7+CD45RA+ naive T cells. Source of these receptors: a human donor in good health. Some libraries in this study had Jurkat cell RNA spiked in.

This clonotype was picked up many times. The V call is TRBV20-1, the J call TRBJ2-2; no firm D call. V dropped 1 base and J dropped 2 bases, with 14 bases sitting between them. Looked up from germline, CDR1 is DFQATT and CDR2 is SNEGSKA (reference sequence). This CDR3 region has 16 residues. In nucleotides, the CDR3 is TGCAGTGCTAGAGTGTGGTCAGACTTCAACACCGGGGAGCTGTTTTTT. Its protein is CSARVWSDFNTGELFF.

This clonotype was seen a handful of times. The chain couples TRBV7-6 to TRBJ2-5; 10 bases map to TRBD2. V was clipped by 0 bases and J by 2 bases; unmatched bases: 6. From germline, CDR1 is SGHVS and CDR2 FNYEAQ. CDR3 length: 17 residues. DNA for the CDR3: TGTGCCAGCAGCTTAGCACAGGGGACTAGCGCTCAAGAGACCCAGTACTTC. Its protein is CASSLAQGTSAQETQYF.

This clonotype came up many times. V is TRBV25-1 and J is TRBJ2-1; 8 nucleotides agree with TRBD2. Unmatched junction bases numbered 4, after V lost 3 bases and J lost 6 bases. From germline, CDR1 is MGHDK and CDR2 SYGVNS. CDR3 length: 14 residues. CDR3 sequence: CASSESGSVNEQFF. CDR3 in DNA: TGTGCCAGCAGTGAGAGCGGGAGTGTCAATGAGCAGTTCTTC.

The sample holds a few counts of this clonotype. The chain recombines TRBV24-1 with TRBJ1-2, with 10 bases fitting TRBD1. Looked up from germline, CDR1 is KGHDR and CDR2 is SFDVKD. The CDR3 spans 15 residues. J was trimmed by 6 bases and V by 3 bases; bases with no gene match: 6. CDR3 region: CATSDAPGQGNGYTF. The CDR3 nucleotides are TGTGCCACCAGTGATGCACCGGGACAGGGGAATGGCTACACCTTC.

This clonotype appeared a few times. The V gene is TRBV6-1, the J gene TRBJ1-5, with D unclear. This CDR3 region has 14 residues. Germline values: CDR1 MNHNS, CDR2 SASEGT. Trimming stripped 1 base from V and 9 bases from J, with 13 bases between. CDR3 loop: CASSEDSVSWPQHF. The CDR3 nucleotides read TGTGCCAGCAGTGAAGACTCCGTGTCGTGGCCCCAGCATTTT.

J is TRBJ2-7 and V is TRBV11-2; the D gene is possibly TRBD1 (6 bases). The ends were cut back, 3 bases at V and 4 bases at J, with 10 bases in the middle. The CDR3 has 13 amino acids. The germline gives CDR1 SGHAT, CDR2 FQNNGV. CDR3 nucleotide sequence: TGTGCCAGCAGCTTTTATCAGGGGTACGAGCAGTACTTC. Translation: CASSFYQGYEQYF.

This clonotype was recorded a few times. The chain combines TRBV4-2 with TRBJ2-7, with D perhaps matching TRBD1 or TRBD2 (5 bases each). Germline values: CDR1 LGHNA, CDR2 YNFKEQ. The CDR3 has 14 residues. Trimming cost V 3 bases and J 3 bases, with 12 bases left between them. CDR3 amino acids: CASSHGGTGYEQYF. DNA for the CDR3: TGTGCCAGCAGCCACGGTGGGACGGGCTACGAGCAGTACTTC.

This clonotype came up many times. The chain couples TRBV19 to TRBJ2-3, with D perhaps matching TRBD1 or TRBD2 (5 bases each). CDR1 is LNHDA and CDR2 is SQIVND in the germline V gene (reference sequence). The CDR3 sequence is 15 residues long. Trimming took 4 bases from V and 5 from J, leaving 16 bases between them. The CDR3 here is CASSTIGTLGDTQYF. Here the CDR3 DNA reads TGTGCCAGTAGTACTATCGGGACCTTAGGAGATACGCAGTATTTT.

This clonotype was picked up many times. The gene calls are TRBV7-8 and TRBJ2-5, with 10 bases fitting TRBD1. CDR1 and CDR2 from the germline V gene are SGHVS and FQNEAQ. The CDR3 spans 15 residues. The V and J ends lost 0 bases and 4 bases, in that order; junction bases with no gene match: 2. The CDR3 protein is CASSLAWTGGETQYF. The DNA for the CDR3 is TGTGCCAGCAGCTTAGCGTGGACAGGGGGAGAGACCCAGTACTTC.

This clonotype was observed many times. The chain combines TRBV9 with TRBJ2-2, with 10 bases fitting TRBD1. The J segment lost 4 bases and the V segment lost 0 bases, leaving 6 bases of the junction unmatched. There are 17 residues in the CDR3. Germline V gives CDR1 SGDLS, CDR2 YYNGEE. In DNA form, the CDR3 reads TGTGCCAGCAGCGTAGATCGGACAGGGGGGAGCACCGGGGAGCTGTTTTTT. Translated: CASSVDRTGGSTGELFF. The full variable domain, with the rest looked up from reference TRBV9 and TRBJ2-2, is DSGVTQTPKHLITATGQRVTLRCSPRSGDLSVYWYQQSLDQGLQFLIQYYNGEERAKGNILERFSAQQFPDLHSELNLSSLELGDSALYFCASSVDRTGGSTGELFFGEGSRLTVL.

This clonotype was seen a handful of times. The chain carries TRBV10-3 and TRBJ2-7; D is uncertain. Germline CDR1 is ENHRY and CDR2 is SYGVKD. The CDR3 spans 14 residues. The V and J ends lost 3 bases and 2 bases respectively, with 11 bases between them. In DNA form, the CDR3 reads TGTGCCATCAGTGACCAGGCCAGCACCTACGAGCAGTACTTC. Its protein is CAISDQASTYEQYF.

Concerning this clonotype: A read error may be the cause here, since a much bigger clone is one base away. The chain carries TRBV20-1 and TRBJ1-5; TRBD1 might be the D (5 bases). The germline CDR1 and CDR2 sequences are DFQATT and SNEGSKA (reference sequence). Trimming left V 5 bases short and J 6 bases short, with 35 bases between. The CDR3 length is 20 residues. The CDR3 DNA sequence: TGCAGTGCTCCTGCGGTCCCCTCAATGGGGGGTGTTGTCCTCGGTCAGCCCCAGCATTTT. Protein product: CSAPAVPSMGGVVLGQPQHF.

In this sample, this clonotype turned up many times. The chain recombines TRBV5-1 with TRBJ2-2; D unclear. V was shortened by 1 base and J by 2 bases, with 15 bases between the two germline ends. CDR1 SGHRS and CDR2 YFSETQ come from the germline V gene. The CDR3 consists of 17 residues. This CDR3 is CASSLRIRPTNTGELFF. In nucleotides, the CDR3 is TGCGCCAGCAGCTTGAGGATCCGCCCGACAAACACCGGGGAGCTGTTTTTT.

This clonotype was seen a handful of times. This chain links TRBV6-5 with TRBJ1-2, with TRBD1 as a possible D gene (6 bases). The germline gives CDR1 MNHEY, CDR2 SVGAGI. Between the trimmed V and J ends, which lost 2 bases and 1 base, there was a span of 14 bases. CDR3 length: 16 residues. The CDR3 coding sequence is TGTGCCAGCAGTTACAAGCAGGGGTGGAATAACTATGGCTACACCTTC. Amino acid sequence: CASSYKQGWNNYGYTF.

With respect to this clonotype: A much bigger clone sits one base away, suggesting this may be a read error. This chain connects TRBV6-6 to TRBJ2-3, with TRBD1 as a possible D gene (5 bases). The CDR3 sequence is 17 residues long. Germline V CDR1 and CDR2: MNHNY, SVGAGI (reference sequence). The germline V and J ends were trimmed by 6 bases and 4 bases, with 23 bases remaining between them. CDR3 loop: CASSPSSGQLLADTQYF. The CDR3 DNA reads TGTGCCAGCAGCCCCTCCTCCGGACAACTTCTCGCAGATACGCAGTATTTT.

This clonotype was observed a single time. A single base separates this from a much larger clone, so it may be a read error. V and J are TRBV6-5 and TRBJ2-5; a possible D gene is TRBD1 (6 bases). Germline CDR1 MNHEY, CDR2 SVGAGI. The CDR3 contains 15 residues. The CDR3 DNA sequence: TGTGCCAGCAATCCCTTGGGACAAGAGGAAGAGGCCCAGTACTTC. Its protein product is CASNPLGQEEEAQYF.

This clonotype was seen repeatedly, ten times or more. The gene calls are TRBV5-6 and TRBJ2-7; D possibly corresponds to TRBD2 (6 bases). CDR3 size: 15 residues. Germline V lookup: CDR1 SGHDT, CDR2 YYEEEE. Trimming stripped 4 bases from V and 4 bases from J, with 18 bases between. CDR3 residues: CASSEHTGTLYEQYF. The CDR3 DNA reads TGTGCCAGCAGCGAACATACCGGGACTCTGTACGAGCAGTACTTC.

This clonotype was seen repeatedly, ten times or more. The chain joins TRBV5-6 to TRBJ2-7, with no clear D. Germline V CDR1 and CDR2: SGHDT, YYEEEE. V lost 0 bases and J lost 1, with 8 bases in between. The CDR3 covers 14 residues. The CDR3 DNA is TGTGCCAGCAGCTTGGAGGGAATTTCCTACGAGCAGTACTTC. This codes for CASSLEGISYEQYF.

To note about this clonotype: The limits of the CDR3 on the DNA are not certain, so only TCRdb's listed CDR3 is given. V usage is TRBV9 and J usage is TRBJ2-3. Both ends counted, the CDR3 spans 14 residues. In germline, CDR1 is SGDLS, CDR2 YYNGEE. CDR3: CASSVGVGTDTQCF.

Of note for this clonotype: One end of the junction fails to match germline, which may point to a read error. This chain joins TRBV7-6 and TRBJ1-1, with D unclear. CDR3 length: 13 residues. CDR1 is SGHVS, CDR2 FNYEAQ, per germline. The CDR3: CASSRNMNIEAFF. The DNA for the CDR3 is TGTGCCAGCAGTCGGAACATGAACATTGAAGCTTTCTTT.

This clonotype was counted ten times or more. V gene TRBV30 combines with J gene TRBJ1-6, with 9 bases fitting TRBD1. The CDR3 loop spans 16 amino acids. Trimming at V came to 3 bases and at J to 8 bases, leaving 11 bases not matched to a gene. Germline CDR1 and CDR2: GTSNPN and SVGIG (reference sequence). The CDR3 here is CAWSYSDRGMDSPLHF. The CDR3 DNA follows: TGTGCCTGGAGCTACTCTGACAGGGGGATGGATTCACCCCTCCACTTT. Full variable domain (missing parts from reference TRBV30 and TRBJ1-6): SQTIHQWPATLVQPVGSPLSLECTVEGTSNPNLYWYRQAAGRGLQLLFYSVGIGQISSEVPQNLSASRPQDRQFILSSKKLLLSDSGFYLCAWSYSDRGMDSPLHFGNGTRLTVT.

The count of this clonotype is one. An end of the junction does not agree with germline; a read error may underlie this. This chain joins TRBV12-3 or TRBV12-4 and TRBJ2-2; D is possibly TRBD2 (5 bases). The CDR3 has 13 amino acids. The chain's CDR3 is CASSSINAGELSF. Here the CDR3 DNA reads TGTGCCAGCAGTTCCATCAACGCCGGGGAGCTGTCTTTT.

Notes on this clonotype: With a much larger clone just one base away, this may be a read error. CDR3 protein: CASSGSLSDTQYF. CDR3 bases: TGTGCCAGCAGTGGCTCTTTATCAGATACGCAGTATTTT. This chain links TRBV6-4 with TRBJ2-3; D unresolved. The V and J ends lost 4 bases and 4 bases respectively, with 9 bases between them. The CDR3 extends over 13 amino acids. Germline-derived CDR1 and CDR2 are MRHNA and SNTAGT.

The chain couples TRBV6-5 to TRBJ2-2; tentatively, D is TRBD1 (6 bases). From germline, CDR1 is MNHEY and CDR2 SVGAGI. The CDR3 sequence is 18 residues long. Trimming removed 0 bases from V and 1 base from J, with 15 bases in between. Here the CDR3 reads CASSYSFPGTWNTGELFF. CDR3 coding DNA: TGTGCCAGCAGTTACTCTTTCCCCGGGACATGGAACACCGGGGAGCTGTTTTTT.

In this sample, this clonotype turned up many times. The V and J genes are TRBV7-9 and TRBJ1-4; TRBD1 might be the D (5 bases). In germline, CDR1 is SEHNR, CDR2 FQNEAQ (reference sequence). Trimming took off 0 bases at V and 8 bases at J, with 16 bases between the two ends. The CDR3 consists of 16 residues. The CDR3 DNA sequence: TGTGCCAGCAGCTTAGCGATAGGGACGGCCAGCGAAAAACTGTTTTTT. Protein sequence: CASSLAIGTASEKLFF.

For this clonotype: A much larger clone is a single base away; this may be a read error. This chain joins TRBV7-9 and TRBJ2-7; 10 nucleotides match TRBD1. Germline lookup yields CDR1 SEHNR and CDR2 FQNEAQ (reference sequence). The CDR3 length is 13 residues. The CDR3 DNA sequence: TGTGCCAGCAGCCTGGGACAGGGGACCGAGCGGTACTTC. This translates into CASSLGQGTERYF.